This T cell receptor beta chain was recovered during a study of blood T cell repertoires in COVID-19. About the research overall: Acute and convalescent COVID-19 specimens originated in the United States, Italy and Spain. From T cells, B-cell-depleted T cells, or PBMCs came the material, which was cDNA or gDNA.

Authors' data handling: From reference gene primer amplification, estimates of nucleated cell counts were derived. This table comes from immunoSEQ multiplex PCR, and its TCRdb copy is limited to in-frame clones, with some not included. That table gives V, J and clone size, and the DNA gave D and trimming. The sample has 30,000 to 35,000 clones, 85% to 95% seen once. This TCR was recovered from a human donor in a cohort sampled during active COVID-19. The sequencing sample was made of peripheral blood.

CDR3 sequence: CASSQDPSSYNEQFF. CDR3 in DNA: TGTGCCAGCAGCCAAGATCCGTCCTCCTACAATGAGCAGTTCTTC. The chain recombines TRBV4-2 with TRBJ2-1; D ambiguous. This CDR3 comprises 15 residues. The ends were cut back, 0 bases at V and 0 bases at J, with 6 bases in the middle. Germline CDR1 LGHNA, CDR2 YNFKEQ.